Sequencing of this T cell receptor beta chain was carried out in a study of shared clonotypes between healthy human individuals. The CDR3 spans 15 residues. With 0 bases removed from V and 3 bases from J, the gap between germline ends came to 9 bases. The germline gives CDR1 MNHNS, CDR2 SASEGT. Using immunoSEQ multiplex PCR, the repertoire was profiled, and TCRdb retains in-frame clones only, with some absent. The table lists some 2.1 million clones, roughly 94% of them singletons. The sequence was obtained from a man younger than 30 in good health. The material sequenced was naive CD4+ T cells sorted from blood. Subset specified: CD45RA+ positively selected. V is TRBV6-1 and J is TRBJ1-3; a weak D match, TRBD1 (5 bases). Written as DNA, the CDR3 is TGTGCCAGCAGTGAAGCTTGGGGGGTTGGAAACACCATATATTTT. It translates to CASSEAWGVGNTIYF.